Below are 9 T cell receptor beta chains sequenced from a single sample in a study of graft-versus-host responses after intestinal transplantation. What these receptors recognize is not known. TCRdb keeps only in-frame clones here, not all; method: immunoSEQ multiplex PCR. The table shows about 130,000 clones, with about 92% occurring only once. The source was unstimulated CD4+ T cells sorted from spleen or lymph node cells, collected before intestinal transplant. The receptors were gathered from a human donor who received an intestinal transplant.

The V call is TRBV11-2, the J call TRBJ2-7; D gene ambiguous. This CDR3 contains 12 residues. Trimming took off 5 bases at V and 2 bases at J, with 7 bases between the two ends. CDR1 is SGHAT, CDR2 FQNNGV, per germline. CDR3 DNA sequence: TGTGCCAGCAGCCACCTAACCTACGAGCAGTACTTC. This encodes CASSHLTYEQYF.

The genes are TRBV13 and TRBJ2-7, with 12 bases fitting TRBD2. The CDR3 contains 15 residues. V was clipped by 5 bases and J by 1 base; unmatched bases: 3. Germline V gives CDR1 PRHDT, CDR2 FYEKMQ (reference sequence). The CDR3: CASSGGLAGSYEQYF. The CDR3 nucleotides read TGTGCCAGCAGCGGAGGACTAGCGGGGTCCTACGAGCAGTACTTC.

The chain carries TRBV9 and TRBJ2-3, with TRBD2 as a possible D gene (7 bases). Trimming shortened V by 5 bases and J by 2 bases, and 15 bases separated the two germline ends. The CDR3 consists of 15 residues. The V gene's germline CDR1 is SGDLS and CDR2 YYNGEE. The DNA of the CDR3 is TGTGCCAGCAGAGGGGGACTAACTCCCACAGATACGCAGTATTTT. It translates to CASRGGLTPTDTQYF.

This chain uses TRBV6-5 with TRBJ1-2; D is perhaps TRBD1 (5 bases). Trimming removed 2 bases from V and 4 bases from J, with 11 bases in between. The CDR3 runs 14 residues. Looked up from germline, CDR1 is MNHEY and CDR2 is SVGAGI. CDR3 DNA sequence: TGTGCCAGCAGTTACCGGGCAGGGACCTATGGCTACACCTTC. It encodes CASSYRAGTYGYTF.

The chain is built from TRBV5-1 and TRBJ1-2; TRBD1 might be the D (6 bases). The V and J ends lost 0 bases and 5 bases respectively, with 14 bases between them. Germline V lookup: CDR1 SGHRS, CDR2 YFSETQ. There are 15 residues in the CDR3. The CDR3 sequence: CASSLDGRGDYGYTF. The CDR3 DNA reads TGCGCCAGCAGCTTGGATGGCAGGGGAGATTATGGCTACACCTTC. The variable domain in full, with the rest retrieved from reference TRBV5-1 and TRBJ1-2, is KAGVTQTPRYLIKTRGQQVTLSCSPISGHRSVSWYQQTPGQGLQFLFEYFSETQRNKGNFPGRFSGRQFSNSRSEMNVSTLELGDSALYLCASSLDGRGDYGYTFGSGTRLTVV.

The DNA for the CDR3 is TGTGCCAGCAGCTTAGTGGGGATGGGTCAGCCCCAGCATTTT. This codes for CASSLVGMGQPQHF. The chain employs TRBV7-8 and TRBJ1-5; D gene ambiguous. Germline loops: CDR1 SGHVS, CDR2 FQNEAQ. V shed 1 base and J shed 6 bases, with 10 bases lying between them. The CDR3 runs to 14 residues.

This sequence joins TRBV10-3 and TRBJ2-6; a weak D match, TRBD2 (5 bases). Germline V gives CDR1 ENHRY, CDR2 SYGVKD. The CDR3 is 14 amino acids. The V gene lost 7 bases and the J gene lost 1 base, with 8 bases spanning the gap. The CDR3 nucleotides are TGTGCCATCAATCGGGAATCTGGGGCCAACGTCCTGACTTTC. This codes for CAINRESGANVLTF.

This chain connects TRBV19 to TRBJ1-5, with TRBD1 identical over 8 bases. Looked up from germline, CDR1 is LNHDA and CDR2 is SQIVND (reference sequence). The J segment lost 6 bases and the V segment lost 0 bases, leaving 10 bases of the junction unmatched. The CDR3 consists of 17 residues. DNA of the CDR3: TGTGCCAGTAGTATAGAACGTCAGGGGGCCTCCGGTCAGCCCCAGCATTTT. This codes for CASSIERQGASGQPQHF.

This chain joins TRBV7-9 and TRBJ2-3; 8 nucleotides line up with TRBD2. V dropped 3 bases and J dropped 3; count of bases not matched to a gene: 5. The CDR3 totals 15 residues. Germline CDR1 is SEHNR and CDR2 is FQNEAQ (reference sequence). CDR3 loop: CASSFVAGGTDTQYF. CDR3 DNA sequence: TGTGCCAGCAGCTTCGTGGCGGGGGGAACAGATACGCAGTATTTT.